This TCR beta chain is from a study of blood T cell repertoires in COVID-19. Looking at the study overall: Acute and convalescent COVID-19 samples came from the United States, Italy and Spain. Sources were T cells, B-cell-depleted T cells, or PBMCs; the material itself was cDNA or gDNA.

Trimming took off 3 bases at V and 0 bases at J, with 18 bases between the two ends. CDR3 size: 18 residues. CDR1 is KGHSH and CDR2 is LQKENI in the germline V gene. In the study's own analysis: Amplification of reference gene primers provided the estimated nucleated cell counts. Some clones are missing from TCRdb's copy, which holds only in-frame ones; the method was immunoSEQ multiplex PCR. The V and J calls and the clone size are those of that table, but D and trimming were determined from the DNA. The table has some 240,000 clones, roughly 87% seen once. Sequencing was done on a sample of peripheral blood. This sequence originates from a woman in her 40s who had recovered from COVID-19. The chain uses TRBV18 and TRBJ2-4, with D maybe TRBD1 (6 bases). The DNA of the CDR3 is TGTGCCAGCTCACCGTATCGGACAGAAACTCTAGCCAAAAACATTCAGTACTTC. It specifies CASSPYRTETLAKNIQYF.